The clone carrying this T cell receptor beta chain was seen ten or more times. This CDR3 is built from 13 residues. Germline V lookup: CDR1 LGHNT, CDR2 FRNRAP. V was trimmed by 6 bases and J by 2 bases, leaving 10 bases between them. These data belong to a study of read filtering for tumor transcriptome and immune sequencing. This library used roughly 400 ng RNA and molecular barcoded adaptors spanning alpha/delta and beta/gamma chains. TCRdb called the reads again in MiXCR, with one record for every CDR3 protein. The sample includes 90,000 or so distinct CDR3 sequences, about 22% of them seen just once.

The V and J genes are TRBV12-5 and TRBJ2-5; tentatively, D is TRBD1 (5 bases). The sequence derives from a donor over 35 with multiple myeloma. Material for sequencing was a population of CD138-negative cells sorted from bone marrow. CDR3 sequence (DNA): TGTGCTAGTGGAGTGGACACACAAGAGACCCAGTACTTC. Its translation: CASGVDTQETQYF.